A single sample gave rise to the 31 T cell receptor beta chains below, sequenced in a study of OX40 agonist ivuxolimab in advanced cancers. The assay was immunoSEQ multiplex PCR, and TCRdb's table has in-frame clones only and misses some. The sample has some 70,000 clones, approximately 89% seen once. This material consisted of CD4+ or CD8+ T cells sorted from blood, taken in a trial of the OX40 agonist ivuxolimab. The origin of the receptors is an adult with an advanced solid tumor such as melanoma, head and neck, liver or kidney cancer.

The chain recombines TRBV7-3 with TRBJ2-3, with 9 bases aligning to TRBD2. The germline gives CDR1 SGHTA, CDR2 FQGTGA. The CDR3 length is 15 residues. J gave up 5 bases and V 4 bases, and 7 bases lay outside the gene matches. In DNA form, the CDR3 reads TGTGCCAGCAGCTCCCTTAGCGGGGGATTAGATACGCAGTATTTT. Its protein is CASSSLSGGLDTQYF.

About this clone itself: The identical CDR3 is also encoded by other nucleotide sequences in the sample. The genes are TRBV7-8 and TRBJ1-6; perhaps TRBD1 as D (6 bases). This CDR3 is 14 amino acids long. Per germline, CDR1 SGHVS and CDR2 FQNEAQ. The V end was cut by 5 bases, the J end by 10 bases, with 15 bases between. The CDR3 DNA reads TGTGCCAGCAGCCCCCCGACAGGACGGTCACCCCTCCACTTT. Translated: CASSPPTGRSPLHF.

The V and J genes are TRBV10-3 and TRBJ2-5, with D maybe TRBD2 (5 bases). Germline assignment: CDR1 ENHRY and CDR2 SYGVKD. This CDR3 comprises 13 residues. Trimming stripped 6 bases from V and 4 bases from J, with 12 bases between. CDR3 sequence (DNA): TGTGCCATCAGGGTAACAGAGGGAGAGACCCAGTACTTC. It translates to CAIRVTEGETQYF.

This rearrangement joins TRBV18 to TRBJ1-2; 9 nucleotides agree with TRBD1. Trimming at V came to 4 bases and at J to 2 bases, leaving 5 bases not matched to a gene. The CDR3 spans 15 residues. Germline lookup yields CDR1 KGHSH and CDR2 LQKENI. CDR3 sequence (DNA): TGTGCCAGCTCACAGGGACAGGGAATAAACTATGGCTACACCTTC. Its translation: CASSQGQGINYGYTF.

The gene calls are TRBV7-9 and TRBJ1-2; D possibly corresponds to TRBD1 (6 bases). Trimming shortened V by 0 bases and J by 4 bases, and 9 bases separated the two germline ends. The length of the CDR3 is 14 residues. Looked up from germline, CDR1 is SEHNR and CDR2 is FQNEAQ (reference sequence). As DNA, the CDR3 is TGTGCCAGCAGCTTAGCGCGGGACATCTATGGCTACACCTTC. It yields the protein CASSLARDIYGYTF.

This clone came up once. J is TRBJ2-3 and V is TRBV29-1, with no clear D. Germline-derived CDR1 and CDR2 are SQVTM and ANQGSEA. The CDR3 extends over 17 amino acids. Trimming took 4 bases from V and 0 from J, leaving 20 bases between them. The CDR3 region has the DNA TGCAGCGTTGTTGGGGTCCTGTTTGCTTCTAGCACAGATACGCAGTATTTT. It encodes CSVVGVLFASSTDTQYF.

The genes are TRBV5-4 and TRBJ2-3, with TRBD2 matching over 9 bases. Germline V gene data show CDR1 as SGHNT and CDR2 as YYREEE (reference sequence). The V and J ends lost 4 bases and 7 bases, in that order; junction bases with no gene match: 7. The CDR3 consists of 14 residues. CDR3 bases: TGTGCCAGCAGCAATAGCGGGGGCCCTCATACGCAGTATTTT. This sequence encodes CASSNSGGPHTQYF.

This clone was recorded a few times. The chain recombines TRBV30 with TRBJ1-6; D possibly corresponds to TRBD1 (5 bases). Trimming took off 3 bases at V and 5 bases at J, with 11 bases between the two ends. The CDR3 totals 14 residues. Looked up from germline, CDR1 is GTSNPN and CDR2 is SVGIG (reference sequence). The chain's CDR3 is CAWSRASNNSPLHF. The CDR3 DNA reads TGTGCCTGGAGCAGGGCAAGCAATAATTCACCCCTCCACTTT. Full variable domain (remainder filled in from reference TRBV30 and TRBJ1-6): SQTIHQWPATLVQPVGSPLSLECTVEGTSNPNLYWYRQAAGRGLQLLFYSVGIGQISSEVPQNLSASRPQDRQFILSSKKLLLSDSGFYLCAWSRASNNSPLHFGNGTRLTVT.

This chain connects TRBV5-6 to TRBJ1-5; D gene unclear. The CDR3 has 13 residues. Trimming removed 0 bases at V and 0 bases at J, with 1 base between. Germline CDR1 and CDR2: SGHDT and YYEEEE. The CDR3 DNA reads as TGTGCCAGCAGCTTGGGTAGCAATCAGCCCCAGCATTTT. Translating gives CASSLGSNQPQHF.

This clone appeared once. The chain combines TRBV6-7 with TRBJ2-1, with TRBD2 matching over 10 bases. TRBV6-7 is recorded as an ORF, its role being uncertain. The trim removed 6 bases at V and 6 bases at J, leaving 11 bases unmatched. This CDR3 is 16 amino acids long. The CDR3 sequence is CASRPLAGELLNEQFF. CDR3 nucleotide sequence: TGTGCCAGCAGGCCCCTAGCGGGGGAGCTCCTCAATGAGCAGTTCTTC.

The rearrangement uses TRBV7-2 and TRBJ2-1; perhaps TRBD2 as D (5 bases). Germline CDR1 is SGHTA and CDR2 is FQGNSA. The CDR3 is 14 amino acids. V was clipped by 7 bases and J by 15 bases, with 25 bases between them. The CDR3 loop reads CASTPDVSRAGLFF. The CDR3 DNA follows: TGTGCCAGCACCCCAGACGTAAGCCGGGCGGGTTTGTTCTTC.

The CDR3 region is CASIQGGLDTQYF. CDR3 bases: TGTGCCAGCATCCAAGGGGGCCTGGATACGCAGTATTTT. This chain connects TRBV6-1 to TRBJ2-3, with 7 bases that match TRBD1. The CDR3 length is 13 residues. V shed 7 bases, J shed 6 bases, and the junction held 7 bases outside the gene matches. CDR1 is MNHNS, CDR2 SASEGT, per germline.

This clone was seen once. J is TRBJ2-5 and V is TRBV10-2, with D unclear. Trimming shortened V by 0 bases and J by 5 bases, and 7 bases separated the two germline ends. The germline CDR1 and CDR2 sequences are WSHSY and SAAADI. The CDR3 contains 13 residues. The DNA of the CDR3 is TGCGCCAGCAGTGAGTCTCTGGGGGAGACCCAGTACTTC. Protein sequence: CASSESLGETQYF.

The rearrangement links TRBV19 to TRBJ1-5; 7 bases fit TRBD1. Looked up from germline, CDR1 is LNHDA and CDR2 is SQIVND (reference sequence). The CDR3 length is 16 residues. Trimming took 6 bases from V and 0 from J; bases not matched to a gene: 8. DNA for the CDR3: TGTGCCAGTAGCAGACCGGGACAGAGTAGCAATCAGCCCCAGCATTTT. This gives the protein CASSRPGQSSNQPQHF.

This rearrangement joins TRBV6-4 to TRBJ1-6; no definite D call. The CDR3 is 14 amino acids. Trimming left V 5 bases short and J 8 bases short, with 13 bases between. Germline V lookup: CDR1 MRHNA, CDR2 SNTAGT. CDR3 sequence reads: CASSYQAGDSPLHF. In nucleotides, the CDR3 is TGTGCCAGCAGTTACCAAGCTGGGGATTCACCCCTCCACTTT.

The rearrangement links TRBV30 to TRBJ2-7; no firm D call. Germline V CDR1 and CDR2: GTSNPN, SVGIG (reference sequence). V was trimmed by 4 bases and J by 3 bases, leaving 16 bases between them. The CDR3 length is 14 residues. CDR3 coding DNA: TGTGCCTGGACCCCCGGCACGACAAACTACGAGCAGTACTTC. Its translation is CAWTPGTTNYEQYF. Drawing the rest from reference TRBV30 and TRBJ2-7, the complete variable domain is SQTIHQWPATLVQPVGSPLSLECTVEGTSNPNLYWYRQAAGRGLQLLFYSVGIGQISSEVPQNLSASRPQDRQFILSSKKLLLSDSGFYLCAWTPGTTNYEQYFGPGTRLTVT.

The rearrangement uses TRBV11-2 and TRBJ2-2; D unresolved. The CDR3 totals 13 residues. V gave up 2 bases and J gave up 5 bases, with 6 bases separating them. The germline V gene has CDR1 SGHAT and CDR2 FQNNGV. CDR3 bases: TGTGCCAGCAGCTTAATCAGAACCGGGGAGCTGTTTTTT. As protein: CASSLIRTGELFF.

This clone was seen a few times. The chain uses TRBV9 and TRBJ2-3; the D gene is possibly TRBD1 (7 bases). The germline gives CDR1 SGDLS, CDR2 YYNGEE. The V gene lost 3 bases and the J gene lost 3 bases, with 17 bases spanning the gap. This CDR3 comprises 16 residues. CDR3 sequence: CASSAGGAGLTDTQYF. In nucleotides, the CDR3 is TGTGCCAGCAGCGCAGGGGGAGCGGGTCTTACAGATACGCAGTATTTT.

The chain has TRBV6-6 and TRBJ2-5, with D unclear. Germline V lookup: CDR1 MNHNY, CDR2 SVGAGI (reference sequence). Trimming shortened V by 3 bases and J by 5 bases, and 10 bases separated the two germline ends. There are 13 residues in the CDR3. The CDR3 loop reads CASSYLGLETQYF. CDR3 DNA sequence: TGTGCCAGCAGTTATCTCGGTTTGGAGACCCAGTACTTC.

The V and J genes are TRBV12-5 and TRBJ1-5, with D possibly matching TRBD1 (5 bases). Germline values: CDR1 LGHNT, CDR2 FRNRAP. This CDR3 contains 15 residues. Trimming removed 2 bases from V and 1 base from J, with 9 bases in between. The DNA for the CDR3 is TGTGCTAGTGGTTTGCTCCAGGGAAGCAATCAGCCCCAGCATTTT. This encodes CASGLLQGSNQPQHF.

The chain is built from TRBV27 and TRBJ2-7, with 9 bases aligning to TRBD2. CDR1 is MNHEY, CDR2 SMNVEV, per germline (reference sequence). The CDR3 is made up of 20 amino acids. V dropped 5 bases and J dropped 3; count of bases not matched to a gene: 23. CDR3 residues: CASSTFLGTSKQKRVYEQYF. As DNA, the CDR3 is TGTGCCAGCAGTACCTTTCTTGGGACTAGCAAGCAAAAAAGGGTCTACGAGCAGTACTTC.

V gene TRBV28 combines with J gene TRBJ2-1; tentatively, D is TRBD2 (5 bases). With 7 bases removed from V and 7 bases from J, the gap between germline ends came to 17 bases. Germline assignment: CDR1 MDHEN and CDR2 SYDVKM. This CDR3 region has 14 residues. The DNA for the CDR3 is TGTGCCAGCACCTCCCGAGGGCTAGAAAATGAGCAGTTCTTC. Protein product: CASTSRGLENEQFF.

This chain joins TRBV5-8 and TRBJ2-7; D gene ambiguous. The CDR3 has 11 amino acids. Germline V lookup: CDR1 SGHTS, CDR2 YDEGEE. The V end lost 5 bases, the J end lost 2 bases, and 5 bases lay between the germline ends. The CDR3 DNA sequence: TGTGCCAGCAGTCAGGCCTACGAGCAGTACTTC. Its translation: CASSQAYEQYF. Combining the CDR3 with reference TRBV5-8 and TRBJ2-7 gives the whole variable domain EAGVTQSPTHLIKTRGQQATLRCSPISGHTSVYWYQQALGLGLQFLLWYDEGEERNRGNFPPRFSGRQFPNYSSELNVNALELEDSALYLCASSQAYEQYFGPGTRLTVT.

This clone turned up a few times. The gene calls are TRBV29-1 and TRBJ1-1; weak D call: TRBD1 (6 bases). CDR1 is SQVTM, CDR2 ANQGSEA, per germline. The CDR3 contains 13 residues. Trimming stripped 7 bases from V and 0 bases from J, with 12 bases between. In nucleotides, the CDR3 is TGCAGCGCCCGGACAGCACTGAACACTGAAGCTTTCTTT. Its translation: CSARTALNTEAFF.

CDR3 nucleotide sequence: TGTGCCAGTAGTATACAGGGGGGAACAGATACGCAGTATTTT. It translates to CASSIQGGTDTQYF. The V call is TRBV19, the J call TRBJ2-3, with D possibly matching TRBD1 (7 bases). Germline V gives CDR1 LNHDA, CDR2 SQIVND (reference sequence). This CDR3 region has 14 residues. Trimming took off 2 bases at V and 3 bases at J, with 9 bases between the two ends.

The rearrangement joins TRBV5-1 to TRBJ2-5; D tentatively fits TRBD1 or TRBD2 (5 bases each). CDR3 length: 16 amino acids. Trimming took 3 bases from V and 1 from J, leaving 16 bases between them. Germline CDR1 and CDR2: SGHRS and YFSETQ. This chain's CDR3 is CASSWDPGRVQETQYF. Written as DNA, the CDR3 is TGCGCCAGCAGCTGGGACCCCGGACGGGTCCAAGAGACCCAGTACTTC. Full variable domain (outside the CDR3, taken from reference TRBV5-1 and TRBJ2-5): KAGVTQTPRYLIKTRGQQVTLSCSPISGHRSVSWYQQTPGQGLQFLFEYFSETQRNKGNFPGRFSGRQFSNSRSEMNVSTLELGDSALYLCASSWDPGRVQETQYFGPGTRLLVL.

The CDR3 spells CSTRQADTQYF. CDR3 nucleotides: TGCAGCACCAGGCAGGCAGATACGCAGTATTTT. The chain links TRBV29-1 to TRBJ2-3; D gene ambiguous. The CDR3 totals 11 residues. CDR1 is SQVTM, CDR2 ANQGSEA, per germline. Trimming removed 8 bases at V and 4 bases at J, with 10 bases between.

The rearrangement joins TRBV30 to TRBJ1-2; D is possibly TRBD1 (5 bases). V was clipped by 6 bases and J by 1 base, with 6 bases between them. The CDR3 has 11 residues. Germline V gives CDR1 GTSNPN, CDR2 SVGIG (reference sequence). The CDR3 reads CACDSNYGYTF. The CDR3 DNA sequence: TGTGCCTGTGACAGTAACTATGGCTACACCTTC.

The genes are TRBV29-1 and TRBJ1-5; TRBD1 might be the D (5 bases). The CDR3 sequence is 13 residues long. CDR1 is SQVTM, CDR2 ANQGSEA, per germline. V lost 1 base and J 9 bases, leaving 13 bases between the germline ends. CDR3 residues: CSVEGTPGVPQHF. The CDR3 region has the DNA TGCAGCGTTGAAGGGACCCCGGGGGTGCCCCAGCATTTT.

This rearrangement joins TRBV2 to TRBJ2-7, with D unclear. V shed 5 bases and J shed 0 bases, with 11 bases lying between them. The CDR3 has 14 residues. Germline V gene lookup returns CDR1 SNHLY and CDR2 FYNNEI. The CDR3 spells CASSNRASSYEQYF. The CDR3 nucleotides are TGTGCCAGCAGTAACAGAGCGAGCTCCTACGAGCAGTACTTC.

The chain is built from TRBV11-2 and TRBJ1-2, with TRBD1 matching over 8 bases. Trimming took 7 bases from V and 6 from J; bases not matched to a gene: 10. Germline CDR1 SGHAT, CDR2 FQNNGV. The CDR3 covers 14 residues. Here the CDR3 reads CASNLIQGAHGYTF. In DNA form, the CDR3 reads TGTGCCAGCAATCTCATCCAGGGGGCACATGGCTACACCTTC.